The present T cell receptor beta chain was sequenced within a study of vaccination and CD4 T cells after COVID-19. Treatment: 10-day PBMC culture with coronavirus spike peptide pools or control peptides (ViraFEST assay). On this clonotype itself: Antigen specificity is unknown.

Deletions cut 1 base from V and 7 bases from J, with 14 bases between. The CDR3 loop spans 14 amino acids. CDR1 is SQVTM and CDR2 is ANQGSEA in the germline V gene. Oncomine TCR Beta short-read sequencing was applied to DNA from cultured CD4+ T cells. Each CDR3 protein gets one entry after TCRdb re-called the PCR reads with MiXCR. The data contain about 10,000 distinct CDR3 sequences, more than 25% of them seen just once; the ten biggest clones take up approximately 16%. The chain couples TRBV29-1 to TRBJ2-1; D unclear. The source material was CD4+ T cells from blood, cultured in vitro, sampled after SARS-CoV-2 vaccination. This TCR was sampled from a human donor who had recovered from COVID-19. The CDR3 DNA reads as TGCAGCGTTGAAGGTGAAAAAACGAGGAATGAGCAGTTCTTC. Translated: CSVEGEKTRNEQFF.